This T cell receptor (beta chain) was captured in a study of T cell changes during pregnancy in multiple sclerosis. The table came from immunoSEQ multiplex PCR; TCRdb's copy has only in-frame clones and leaves some out. The sample includes under 100,000 clones, roughly 90% seen only once; the top ten take around 2%. Germline-derived CDR1 and CDR2 are LNHDA and SQIVND (reference sequence). Trimming shortened V by 5 bases and J by 2 bases, and 16 bases separated the two germline ends. The CDR3 spans 16 residues. Sequenced here: peripheral blood, sampled in the first trimester of pregnancy. The sequence was collected from a female donor in good health, enrolled as a control in a pregnancy study. The V call is TRBV19, the J call TRBJ1-5; the D gene is possibly TRBD1 (6 bases). The CDR3 sequence is CASSPTTGRGNQPQHF. The CDR3 nucleotides read TGTGCCAGTAGTCCGACCACAGGGAGGGGCAATCAGCCCCAGCATTTT.